A single sample gave rise to the 21 T cell receptor beta chains below, sequenced in a study of regulatory T cells in long-lasting Graves disease. For TCR beta, libraries came from iRepertoire HTBI primers and Arm-PCR of CDR3 regions. TCRdb itself ran the multiplex PCR reads through MiXCR, one entry per CDR3 protein. In the table there are hundreds of thousands of distinct CDR3 sequences, around 20% of which are singletons. Time point noted: persistent/refractory GD, antithyroid drugs over 5 years with positive TRAb. The TCR library was made from RNA extracted from PBMCs. The material was peripheral blood mononuclear cells (PBMCs), obtained when the disease was refractory, from a patient treated with antithyroid drugs. Source of these receptors: a female donor with Graves disease.

This clonotype was seen ten or more times. This chain uses TRBV6-2 or TRBV6-3 with TRBJ2-7; possibly TRBD2 for D (5 bases). The CDR3 spans 15 residues. Germline V CDR1 and CDR2: MNHEY, SVGEGT. V was shortened by 5 bases and J by 0 bases, with 14 bases between the two germline ends. The CDR3 coding sequence is TGTGCCAGCAGTCAAGGACTCCTAAGCTCCTACGAGCAGTACTTC. As protein: CASSQGLLSSYEQYF.

The table lists this clonotype with many counts. The chain uses TRBV5-1 and TRBJ2-2, with 10 bases aligning to TRBD2. The ends lost 4 bases at V and 5 bases at J; junction bases unmatched: 5. The CDR3 has 15 residues. Germline CDR1 SGHRS, CDR2 YFSETQ. CDR3 DNA sequence: TGCGCCAGCAGCACAACTAGCGGGATAACCGGGGAGCTGTTTTTT. Amino acids: CASSTTSGITGELFF.

As for this clonotype: A far more abundant clone sits one base away, making this likely a read error. The gene calls are TRBV27 and TRBJ2-5, with D maybe TRBD2 (5 bases). The J call may not be correct, given that the DNA end is closer to TRBJ2-1. CDR3 length: 16 residues. CDR1 MNHEY and CDR2 SMNVEV come from the germline V gene (reference sequence). In nucleotides, the CDR3 is TGTGCCAGCAGTCCGCAAGGAGCGGTTTGCTACAATGAGCAGTTCTTC. This gives the protein CASSPQGAVCYNEQFF.

This clonotype was observed many times. The V call is TRBV20-1, the J call TRBJ2-7; maybe TRBD1 (6 bases). Germline CDR1 and CDR2: DFQATT and SNEGSKA (reference sequence). This CDR3 has 14 residues. Deletions cut 3 bases from V and 3 bases from J, with 15 bases between. The CDR3 DNA reads TGCAGTGCTAGTCCTTCGGGACACCTCTACGAGCAGTACTTC. This gives the protein CSASPSGHLYEQYF.

The V call is TRBV7-6, the J call TRBJ2-1, with 7 bases matching TRBD2. J gave up 0 bases and V 5 bases, and 7 bases lay outside the gene matches. This CDR3 has 16 residues. Germline CDR1 reads SGHVS; CDR2 reads FNYEAQ. The DNA for the CDR3 is TGTGCCAGCAGCGTACCGCGGGGGAGCTCCTACAATGAGCAGTTCTTC. Translating it yields CASSVPRGSSYNEQFF.

The chain employs TRBV20-1 and TRBJ2-7, with 8 positions matching TRBD1. The CDR3 is 12 residues long. J was trimmed by 4 bases and V by 3 bases; bases with no gene match: 2. Germline CDR1 and CDR2: DFQATT and SNEGSKA (reference sequence). CDR3 residues: CSASGTGYEQYF. The DNA for the CDR3 is TGCAGTGCTAGTGGGACAGGATACGAGCAGTACTTC.

This clonotype was seen at least ten times. V usage is TRBV6-1 and J usage is TRBJ2-7; D may correspond to TRBD1 or TRBD2 (6 bases each). Trimming took off 10 bases at V and 3 bases at J, with 13 bases between the two ends. The CDR3 covers 12 residues. Germline loops: CDR1 MNHNS, CDR2 SASEGT. This CDR3 is CAISRGLYEQYF. The DNA of the CDR3 is TGTGCCATCTCTCGGGGGCTCTACGAGCAGTACTTC.

The chain couples TRBV20-1 to TRBJ2-1; unclear D gene. The ends were cut back, 5 bases at V and 8 bases at J, with 19 bases in the middle. Germline V gene sequence: CDR1 DFQATT, CDR2 SNEGSKA (reference sequence). The CDR3 has 14 residues. CDR3 in DNA: TGCAGTGCTCGACTCGACGGGTCGTCCCATGAGCAGTTCTTC. Translating gives CSARLDGSSHEQFF.

Only a few counts were recorded for this clonotype. The genes are TRBV6-2 or TRBV6-3 and TRBJ1-4, with no clear D. Germline loops: CDR1 MNHEY, CDR2 SVGEGT. The V and J ends lost 5 bases and 2 bases respectively, with 12 bases between them. The CDR3 extends over 15 amino acids. This CDR3 is CASSLGLGTNEKLFF. The DNA of the CDR3 is TGTGCCAGCAGTCTAGGCTTGGGGACTAATGAAAAACTGTTTTTT.

Only a few counts were recorded for this clonotype. This could be a read error, since a much larger clone is one nucleotide away. V and J are TRBV5-6 and TRBJ1-1, with D maybe TRBD1 (6 bases). The CDR3 has 13 residues. Germline loops: CDR1 SGHDT, CDR2 YYEEEE. As DNA, the CDR3 is TGTGCCAGCAGATTGGGGGCTAACACTGAAGCTTTCTTT. Residues: CASRLGANTEAFF.

This clonotype was seen a few times. The chain has TRBV29-1 and TRBJ2-7; the D gene is possibly TRBD1 (6 bases). V lost 8 bases, J lost 3 bases, and 11 bases lay in between. The CDR3 contains 11 residues. Germline V CDR1 and CDR2: SQVTM, ANQGSEA. The CDR3 reads CSPPDSYEQYF. CDR3 nucleotides: TGCAGCCCCCCGGACAGCTACGAGCAGTACTTC.

This clonotype was seen at least ten times. This chain joins TRBV28 and TRBJ2-5; 8 bases line up with TRBD2. V was pared by 5 bases and J by 7 bases, with 9 bases of the junction left unmatched. The CDR3 consists of 14 residues. Looked up from germline, CDR1 is MDHEN and CDR2 is SYDVKM. The CDR3 here is CASSLIAGTGTQYF. The DNA for the CDR3 is TGTGCCAGCAGTCTTATAGCGGGAACAGGGACCCAGTACTTC.

V gene TRBV27 combines with J gene TRBJ2-2; D gene uncertain. V lost 5 bases and J lost 2, with 15 bases in between. There are 16 residues in the CDR3. CDR1 and CDR2 from the germline V gene are MNHEY and SMNVEV (reference sequence). CDR3 residues: CASSELQSLNTGELFF. The CDR3 nucleotides read TGTGCCAGCAGTGAATTGCAGTCCCTAAACACCGGGGAGCTGTTTTTT.

This clonotype showed up just a few times. V usage is TRBV28 and J usage is TRBJ2-1; 7 bases line up with TRBD2. Trimming took 6 bases from V and 3 from J; bases not matched to a gene: 5. Germline-derived CDR1 and CDR2 are MDHEN and SYDVKM. CDR3 size: 14 residues. The CDR3 DNA sequence: TGTGCCAGCAGGCGGGAGACAGTCTACAATGAGCAGTTCTTC. Its translation: CASRRETVYNEQFF.

This clonotype was seen ten or more times. The V call is TRBV11-1, the J call TRBJ2-5; no firm D call. Per the germline V gene, CDR1 is SGHAT and CDR2 is FQDESV (reference sequence). The CDR3 runs 11 residues. The V end was cut by 5 bases, the J end by 0 bases, with 1 base between. The CDR3 is CASSDQETQYF. Here the CDR3 DNA reads TGTGCCAGCAGCGACCAAGAGACCCAGTACTTC.

In this sample, this clonotype turned up many times. V gene TRBV27 combines with J gene TRBJ2-2; D gene uncertain. Trimming took 3 bases from V and 1 from J, leaving 9 bases between them. Per the germline V gene, CDR1 is MNHEY and CDR2 is SMNVEV (reference sequence). The CDR3 sequence is 15 residues long. As DNA, the CDR3 is TGTGCCAGCAGTTTCGTAGGCCTGAACACCGGGGAGCTGTTTTTT. Translation: CASSFVGLNTGELFF.

This clonotype occurred many times. V is TRBV15 and J is TRBJ2-7; 7 bases are shared with TRBD2. The CDR3 is 16 residues long. Germline CDR1 and CDR2: LNHNV and YYDKDF (reference sequence). V shed 0 bases, J shed 4 bases, and the junction held 9 bases outside the gene matches. In DNA, the CDR3 is TGTGCCACCAGCAGAGATGGGGGAGCGGGGCAATACGAGCAGTACTTC. Protein: CATSRDGGAGQYEQYF. Full variable domain (outside the CDR3, taken from reference TRBV15 and TRBJ2-7): DAMVIQNPRYQVTQFGKPVTLSCSQTLNHNVMYWYQQKSSQAPKLLFHYYDKDFNNEADTPDNFQSRRPNTSFCFLDIRSPGLGDTAMYLCATSRDGGAGQYEQYFGPGTRLTVT.

V is TRBV9 and J is TRBJ1-3; the match to TRBD1 covers 7 bases. Per the germline V gene, CDR1 is SGDLS and CDR2 is YYNGEE. This CDR3 is built from 15 residues. The ends lost 4 bases at V and 4 bases at J; junction bases unmatched: 8. The CDR3 DNA reads as TGTGCCAGCAGCACACAGGGGCCCAACGGAAACACCATATATTTT. Translating it yields CASSTQGPNGNTIYF. Supplemented by reference TRBV9 and TRBJ1-3, the full variable domain reads DSGVTQTPKHLITATGQRVTLRCSPRSGDLSVYWYQQSLDQGLQFLIQYYNGEERAKGNILERFSAQQFPDLHSELNLSSLELGDSALYFCASSTQGPNGNTIYFGEGSWLTVV.

This clonotype was counted between two and nine times. A junction boundary mismatches the germline segment, possibly from a read error. V is TRBV19 and J is TRBJ2-5, with a possible D match to TRBD2 (5 bases). Looked up from germline, CDR1 is LNHDA and CDR2 is SQIVND (reference sequence). This CDR3 comprises 12 residues. Written as DNA, the CDR3 is TGTACCAGTAGCGAAGGTGGAGAGACCCAGTACTTC. Its protein is CTSSEGGETQYF.

This clonotype was found a few times. The rearrangement uses TRBV7-9 and TRBJ2-5, with D hard to call. Germline CDR1 SEHNR, CDR2 FQNEAQ (reference sequence). The CDR3 extends over 14 amino acids. With 5 bases removed from V and 2 bases from J, the gap between germline ends came to 12 bases. The CDR3, as DNA: TGTGCCAGCAGCCCCGGGTACCATCAAGAGACCCAGTACTTC. Translation gives CASSPGYHQETQYF.

CDR3 DNA: TGTGCCAGCAGGGGACCGGGATTGAAACTGTTTTTT. Protein: CASRGPGLKLFF. This chain links TRBV27 with TRBJ1-4; the D gene is possibly TRBD1 (5 bases). Trimming took off 6 bases at V and 11 bases at J, with 13 bases between the two ends. CDR1 and CDR2 from the germline V gene are MNHEY and SMNVEV (reference sequence). CDR3 length: 12 amino acids.